The clone carrying this T cell receptor (beta chain) was recorded many times. CDR1 and CDR2 (germline): SQVTM, ANQGSEA. With V trimmed by 4 bases and J by 9 bases, 8 bases remained unmatched. The CDR3 contains 13 residues. MiXCR, run by TCRdb on the 5' RACE reads, gives a single entry per CDR3 protein. The profile shows around 50,000 distinct CDR3 sequences, 16% of them singletons. This entry belongs to a study of neurological immune-mediated disorders. The sample consisted of PBMCs. The J gene is TRBJ2-1, the V gene TRBV29-1; 8 bases align to TRBD2. This receptor was obtained from a man in his 60s in good health. CDR3 in amino acids: CSVGASGWSEQFF. The CDR3 DNA sequence: TGCAGCGTTGGGGCTAGCGGGTGGAGTGAGCAGTTCTTC.